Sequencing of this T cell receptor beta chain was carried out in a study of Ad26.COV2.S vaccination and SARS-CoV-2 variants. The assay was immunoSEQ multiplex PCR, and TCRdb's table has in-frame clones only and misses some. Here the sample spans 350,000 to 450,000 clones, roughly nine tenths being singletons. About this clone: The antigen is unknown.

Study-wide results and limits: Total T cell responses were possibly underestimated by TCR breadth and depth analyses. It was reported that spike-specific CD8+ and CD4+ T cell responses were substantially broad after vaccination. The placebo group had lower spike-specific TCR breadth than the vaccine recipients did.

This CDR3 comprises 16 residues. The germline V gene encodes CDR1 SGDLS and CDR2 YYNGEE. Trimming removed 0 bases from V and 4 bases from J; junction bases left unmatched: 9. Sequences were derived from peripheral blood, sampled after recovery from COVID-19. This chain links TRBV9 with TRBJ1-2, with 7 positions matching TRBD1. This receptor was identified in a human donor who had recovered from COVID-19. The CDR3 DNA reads TGTGCCAGCAGCGTAGCGGGACAGAGCCCCTCCTATGGCTACACCTTC. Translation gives CASSVAGQSPSYGYTF.